Listed here are 6 T cell receptor beta chains from one sample, sequenced in a study of CD8+CD57+ T cells in acquired aplastic anemia. Genomic DNA served as template for TCR beta VDJ and CDR3 profiling. TCRdb reanalysed the reads using MiXCR and keeps one entry per CDR3 protein. In the table there are some 290,000 distinct CDR3 sequences, roughly three fifths of which are singletons. Sequencing was carried out using sorted CD4+, CD8+, or CD8+CD57+ T cells (not recorded which) from PBMCs. Every receptor here comes from a human donor with severe aplastic anemia or a healthy control (not recorded which).

Worth noting for this clonotype: This may be a read error: a much more frequent sequence differs by one nucleotide. Since no conserved phenylalanine or tryptophan closes the CDR3, a read error is the likely cause. This rearrangement joins TRBV7-9 to TRBJ1-2; D is perhaps TRBD1 (6 bases). Trimming took off 4 bases at V and 7 bases at J, with 22 bases between the two ends. CDR1 is SEHNR and CDR2 is FQNEAQ in the germline V gene (reference sequence). CDR3 size: 16 residues. DNA of the CDR3: TGTGCCAGCAGCTCCACCACGGGGGCCCTTATTGTTGGCTACACCCTC. It is translated as CASSSTTGALIVGYTL.

This clonotype was observed many times. This chain uses TRBV6-1 with TRBJ2-5; the match to TRBD1 covers 8 bases. With V trimmed by 7 bases and J by 5 bases, 12 bases remained unmatched. The CDR3 is 15 residues long. The germline gives CDR1 MNHNS, CDR2 SASEGT. As DNA, the CDR3 is TGTGCCAGCACTAAAAGACAGGGGATAGGGGAGACCCAGTACTTC. It yields the protein CASTKRQGIGETQYF.

The J gene is TRBJ2-5, the V gene TRBV29-1; the D is unclear. V lost 8 bases to trimming and J lost 4 bases, with 14 bases between them. This CDR3 has 12 amino acids. CDR1 is SQVTM and CDR2 is ANQGSEA in the germline V gene. The CDR3 reads CSPLKGGETQYF. CDR3 DNA: TGCAGCCCTTTAAAGGGCGGAGAGACCCAGTACTTC.

In the case of this clonotype: One junction end disagrees with the germline gene, perhaps due to a read error. The rearrangement links TRBV12-3 or TRBV12-4 to TRBJ2-5, with D maybe TRBD1 (5 bases). There are 14 residues in the CDR3. The CDR3 bases are TGCGCCAGCAGCTTAGGAGCAGGGATCGAGACCCAGTACTTC. This translates into CASSLGAGIETQYF.

This clonotype was recorded at least ten times. For the CDR3, the DNA is TGCAGCCCTTCCTGGGGCGAGACCCAGTACTTC. It specifies CSPSWGETQYF. The rearrangement links TRBV29-1 to TRBJ2-5, with D maybe TRBD1 (5 bases). Germline-derived CDR1 and CDR2 are SQVTM and ANQGSEA. CDR3 length: 11 amino acids. V dropped 8 bases and J dropped 5 bases, with 12 bases sitting between them.

V and J are TRBV6-5 and TRBJ2-2; possible D gene TRBD2, 6 bases. Germline V lookup: CDR1 MNHEY, CDR2 SVGAGI. This CDR3 spans 13 amino acids. Trimming removed 5 bases from V and 5 bases from J, with 9 bases in between. CDR3 sequence: CASSGGVTGELFF. The DNA for the CDR3 is TGTGCCAGCAGTGGAGGGGTAACCGGGGAGCTGTTTTTT.